These T cell receptor beta chains were read from a single sample in a study of a mutant IDH1 vaccine in newly diagnosed glioma. This table comes from immunoSEQ multiplex PCR, and its TCRdb copy is limited to in-frame clones, with some not included. The sample has some 35,000 clones, roughly 81% seen once. For these receptors, no antigen is known. This specimen consisted of PBMCs, obtained from a glioma patient whose treatment included an IDH1 peptide vaccine. The receptor set was obtained from a man between 45 and 60 years old with glioma. Both conserved end residues are part of each CDR3. Fields, in order: D gene, J gene, CDR3 length, V gene, clone size, CDR3 DNA, CDR3 protein. A D gene is named only where the DNA matches it firmly. Clone size is not always given. Where it is, it says once, few, many or a class for expanded clones.

TRBD2,TRBJ2-1,16,TRBV6-5,-,TGTGCCAGCAGTTACTCTCCTAGCGGTTCCTACAATGAGCAGTTCTTC,CASSYSPSGSYNEQFF
TRBD1,TRBJ1-2,14,TRBV11-3,-,TGTGCCAGCAGCTCATGGGACAGCAACTATGGCTACACCTTC,CASSSWDSNYGYTF
-,TRBJ1-2,17,TRBV15,-,TGTGCCACCAGCACTAATAATGGGAGGTCCCGAAGTTATGGCTACACCTTC,CATSTNNGRSRSYGYTF
-,TRBJ2-4,12,TRBV7-2,-,TGTGCCAGCAGCTTATACGGGGTCATTCAGTACTTC,CASSLYGVIQYF
-,TRBJ2-3,16,TRBV18,-,TGTGCCAGCTCAGACAAGGAGGGGCCGAGCACAGATACGCAGTATTTT,CASSDKEGPSTDTQYF
-,TRBJ2-3,13,TRBV9,-,TGTGCCAGCAGCGTAGATCGAGGAGATACGCAGTATTTT,CASSVDRGDTQYF
-,TRBJ2-5,15,TRBV7-2,-,TGTGCCAGCAGCTTAGGAGGACAGCCAAGGGAGACCCAGTACTTC,CASSLGGQPRETQYF
-,TRBJ1-5,13,TRBV7-2,-,TGTGCCAGCGCTCAAGGTGGGCGTCAGCCCCAGCATTTT,CASAQGGRQPQHF
-,TRBJ1-2,13,TRBV2,-,TGTGCCAGCACGGAGTGGGAGAACTATGGCTACACCTTC,CASTEWENYGYTF
-,TRBJ1-1,9,TRBV20-1,-,TGCAGTGCAGAGCCGGAAGCTTTCTTT,CSAEPEAFF
-,TRBJ1-4,14,TRBV19,-,TGTGCCAGTAGTATGGGATCCCTGAGGGAAAAACTGTTTTTT,CASSMGSLREKLFF
TRBD2,TRBJ2-7,15,TRBV28,-,TGTGCCAGCAGTCGTGGGACTAGTAACCCCCACGAGCAGTACTTC,CASSRGTSNPHEQYF
-,TRBJ1-4,12,TRBV30,-,TGTGCCTGGTGGACAGAGAATGAAAAACTGTTTTTT,CAWWTENEKLFF
-,TRBJ2-7,14,TRBV6-5,-,TGTGCCAGCAGTTACTCGAGAGGCGTTTACGAGCAGTACTTC,CASSYSRGVYEQYF
-,TRBJ1-5,14,TRBV27,few,TGTGCCAGCAGTTTATCCGGTGGGAATCAGCCCCAGCATTTT,CASSLSGGNQPQHF
-,TRBJ1-2,13,TRBV6-5,few,TGTGCCAGCAGGCGGGGCAGCCCCTTTGGCTACACCTTC,CASRRGSPFGYTF
TRBD2,TRBJ2-2,15,TRBV14,-,TGTGCCACTGAGACTAGCGGGGAGAACACCGGGGAGCTGTTTTTT,CATETSGENTGELFF
-,TRBJ2-7,14,TRBV7-9,-,TGTGCCAGCAGTCCCAAAGGGTTGTCCCACGAGCAGTACTTC,CASSPKGLSHEQYF
-,TRBJ2-1,15,TRBV6-6,-,TGTGCCAGCAGGTGGGAGGCCAGCTCCTACAATGAGCAGTTCTTC,CASRWEASSYNEQFF
TRBD2,TRBJ2-1,14,TRBV5-1,-,TGCGCCAGCAGCCTAGCGGGGATGGGGAATGAGCAGTTCTTC,CASSLAGMGNEQFF
-,TRBJ1-1,17,TRBV21-1,few,TGTGCCAGCAGCAAAGGGACAGGGAGATCGGTGAACACTGAAGCTTTCTTT,CASSKGTGRSVNTEAFF
-,TRBJ2-7,11,TRBV5-6,-,TGTGCCAGCAGCTTATGGAACGAGCAGTACTTC,CASSLWNEQYF
-,TRBJ2-5,14,TRBV6-1,-,TGTGCCAGCAGTGAAGAAATCGTAACGGAGACCCAGTACTTC,CASSEEIVTETQYF
-,TRBJ2-6,13,TRBV5-5,-,TGTGCCAGCAGCCCCGGTGGGGCCAACGTCCTGACTTTC,CASSPGGANVLTF
-,TRBJ2-7,12,TRBV6-1,-,TGTGCCAGCAGTGAATGGGGAAGCGAGCAGTACTTC,CASSEWGSEQYF
-,TRBJ2-3,13,TRBV9,-,TGTGCCAGCAGCGTAACACAGGGAGATACGCAGTATTTT,CASSVTQGDTQYF
-,TRBJ2-2,14,TRBV6-5,-,TGTGCCAGCAGGGGGGGACTGAACACCGGGGAGCTGTTTTTT,CASRGGLNTGELFF
-,TRBJ2-7,15,TRBV11-2,-,TGTGCCAGCAGCTCACTAAATCAGGGTCACTACGAGCAGTACTTC,CASSSLNQGHYEQYF
-,TRBJ2-1,12,TRBV2,-,TGTGCCAGCAATACTTTTAGAGATGAGCAGTTCTTC,CASNTFRDEQFF
-,TRBJ2-1,14,TRBV18,-,TGTGCCAGCTCACCAACGAGGTTTTGGAATGAGCAGTTCTTC,CASSPTRFWNEQFF
-,TRBJ1-2,14,TRBV5-4,few,TGTGCCAGCAGTTCCCTCGGCAGCTTCGATGGCTACACCTTC,CASSSLGSFDGYTF
-,TRBJ1-1,15,TRBV11-2,-,TGTGCCAGCAGCTTAGATCCGGCGCCGAACACTGAAGCTTTCTTT,CASSLDPAPNTEAFF
TRBD1,TRBJ2-7,13,TRBV6-5,-,TGTGCCAGCAGTCGGACAGGGACCTACGAGCAGTACTTC,CASSRTGTYEQYF
-,TRBJ2-1,15,TRBV4-1,-,TGCGCCAGCAGCCAAGATGGGGCCTCCTACAATGAGCAGTTCTTC,CASSQDGASYNEQFF
-,TRBJ1-1,13,TRBV7-2,-,TGTGCCAGCAGCTTAGATTCGGGGACTGAAGCTTTCTTT,CASSLDSGTEAFF
-,TRBJ2-6,14,TRBV5-4,once,TGTGCCAGCAGCGGGGTCTCTGGGGCCAACGTCCTGACTTTC,CASSGVSGANVLTF
-,TRBJ1-2,12,TRBV6-5,few,TGTGCCAGCTCGGGGCGCACTTATGGCTACACCTTC,CASSGRTYGYTF
-,TRBJ1-2,15,TRBV18,-,TGTGCCAGCTCACCCCCCGGGGGGACCATCTATGGCTACACCTTC,CASSPPGGTIYGYTF
TRBD1,TRBJ2-7,13,TRBV2,-,TGTGCCAGGTCGGACAGGGCTCGCTACGAGCAGTACTTC,CARSDRARYEQYF